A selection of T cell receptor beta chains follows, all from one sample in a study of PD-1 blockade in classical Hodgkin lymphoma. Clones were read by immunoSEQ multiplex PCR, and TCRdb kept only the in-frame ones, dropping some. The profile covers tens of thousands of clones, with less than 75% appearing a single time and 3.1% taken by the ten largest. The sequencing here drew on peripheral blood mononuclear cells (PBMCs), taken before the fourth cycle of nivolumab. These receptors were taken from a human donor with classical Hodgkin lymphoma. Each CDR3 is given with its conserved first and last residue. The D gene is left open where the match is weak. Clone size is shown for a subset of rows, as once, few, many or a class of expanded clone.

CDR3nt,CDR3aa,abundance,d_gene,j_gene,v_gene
TGTGCCAGCAGCCGCCCTCTAGCGCGGATCACAGATACGCAGTATTTT,CASSRPLARITDTQYF,-,-,TRBJ2-3,TRBV5-6
TGCGCCAGCAGCCAAGATGGTGCTACAGGGTACTACGAGCAGTACTTC,CASSQDGATGYYEQYF,-,-,TRBJ2-7,TRBV4-1
TGTGCCAGCATTGGGTATGGAGATACGCAGTATTTT,CASIGYGDTQYF,-,-,TRBJ2-3,TRBV6-6
TGTGCCAGCAGCCCCCGGTGGACGGGCGGGGAGCTGTTTTTT,CASSPRWTGGELFF,-,-,TRBJ2-2,TRBV28
TGTGCCAGCAGCCGACAGGGCAACAATCAGCCCCAGCATTTT,CASSRQGNNQPQHF,-,TRBD1,TRBJ1-5,TRBV7-9
TGTGCCAGCAGCTTAGGACAGGGCTACAATCAGCCCCAGCATTTT,CASSLGQGYNQPQHF,-,TRBD1,TRBJ1-5,TRBV5-6
TGTGCCAGCTCTACCTCAGGGGTAAAGGAAAAACTGTTTTTT,CASSTSGVKEKLFF,few,-,TRBJ1-4,TRBV18
TGTGCCAGCAGTATACTGGGACTAGCGGGAGATACGCAGTATTTT,CASSILGLAGDTQYF,-,TRBD2,TRBJ2-3,TRBV27
TGTGCCAGCCGGCACAGGAGCTCCTATAATTCACCCCTCCACTTT,CASRHRSSYNSPLHF,few,-,TRBJ1-6,TRBV7-8
TGTGCCAGCAGCGTGACAGGGGCTAGCAATCAGCCCCAGCATTTT,CASSVTGASNQPQHF,-,TRBD1,TRBJ1-5,TRBV6-1
TGTGCCAGCAGTGGTCTAGGGGGGGGTGACAATCAGCCCCAGCATTTT,CASSGLGGGDNQPQHF,-,-,TRBJ1-5,TRBV6-1
TGTGCCAGCAGTTCCCCTGGAATGGGGGAGCTGTTTTTT,CASSSPGMGELFF,once,-,TRBJ2-2,TRBV28
TGTGCCAGCAGCGGAGCTGGGACAGCCTCGAACACTGAAGCTTTCTTT,CASSGAGTASNTEAFF,-,TRBD1,TRBJ1-1,TRBV9
TGTGCCAGCAGCTTGGCGATGGAGGTTTATGGCTACACCTTC,CASSLAMEVYGYTF,-,-,TRBJ1-2,TRBV4-2
TGTGCCAGCAGTCCGCGAGGGGGTAGCAATCAGCCCCAGCATTTT,CASSPRGGSNQPQHF,-,-,TRBJ1-5,TRBV27
TGTGCCAGCAGCACCGACGGCGCGGTCCAAGAGACCCAGTACTTC,CASSTDGAVQETQYF,few,-,TRBJ2-5,TRBV11-2
TGTGCCAGCAGCTTATCCCAGGGGGTCGAGACCCAGTACTTC,CASSLSQGVETQYF,-,TRBD1,TRBJ2-5,TRBV7-7
TGCGCCAGCAGCCAAGGGCGGTTGGGCAGTACCTCCTACGAGCAGTACTTC,CASSQGRLGSTSYEQYF,-,-,TRBJ2-7,TRBV4-1
TGCGCCAGCAGCTTGACCGGCTCCTACGAGCAGTACTTC,CASSLTGSYEQYF,-,-,TRBJ2-7,TRBV5-1
TGTGCCAGCAGCTTAGTAGGCAGATCCTACGAGCAGTACTTC,CASSLVGRSYEQYF,few,-,TRBJ2-7,TRBV7-2
TGTGCCAGCAGCTTGGGGGGACTAGCGGGAGGCACCGGGGAGCTGTTTTTT,CASSLGGLAGGTGELFF,-,TRBD2,TRBJ2-2,TRBV7-3
TGTGCCAGCAGTCCCCCCTTGGGCTTGGACACTGAAGCTTTCTTT,CASSPPLGLDTEAFF,few,-,TRBJ1-1,TRBV6-5
TGTGCCAGCAGTTTTACGGGGGGGAACAATGAGCAGTTCTTC,CASSFTGGNNEQFF,few,TRBD2,TRBJ2-1,TRBV27
TGTGCCAGCAGCGTAGCGGGGACAACCTACGAGCAGTACTTC,CASSVAGTTYEQYF,-,-,TRBJ2-7,TRBV9
TGTGCCAGTAGTATCCGAACTAGCGGGAGGGCCTTAAATGAGCAGTTCTTC,CASSIRTSGRALNEQFF,few,TRBD2,TRBJ2-1,TRBV19
TGTGCCAGCAGTGACGGCGGGAGTTGGGCAGATACGCAGTATTTT,CASSDGGSWADTQYF,-,TRBD2,TRBJ2-3,TRBV6-4
TGCGCCAGCAGCTTTGGGACAGATTCACCCCTCCACTTT,CASSFGTDSPLHF,-,TRBD1,TRBJ1-6,TRBV5-1
TGTGCCTGGAGTTGGCAGCCTCCCCCCACAGATACGCAGTATTTT,CAWSWQPPPTDTQYF,-,-,TRBJ2-3,TRBV30
TGTGCCAGCAGCGCCACTGTAAGGGGGTCGTTCTATGGCTACACCTTC,CASSATVRGSFYGYTF,few,-,TRBJ1-2,TRBV11-1
TGTGCCAGCAGCTTAGGGTCCTACGAGCAGTACTTC,CASSLGSYEQYF,-,-,TRBJ2-7,TRBV11-2
TGCGCCAGCAGCTTGGCCTTGCGGGCGAACTCCTACAATGAGCAGTTCTTC,CASSLALRANSYNEQFF,-,-,TRBJ2-1,TRBV5-1
TGTGCCAGCAGCCAAACCGGGACAGGGGTGTACGAGCAGTACTTC,CASSQTGTGVYEQYF,-,TRBD1,TRBJ2-7,TRBV5-8